This section outlines one T cell receptor (beta chain) sequence together with its context. This entry belongs to a study of T cells in Graves' hyperthyroidism and ophthalmopathy. What was amplified from RNA transcripts were TCR beta CDR3 regions. The TCR CDR3 was amplified in a first-round RT-PCR using the HTBI primer set. TCRdb fed the multiplex PCR reads into MiXCR, producing one record per CDR3 protein. Of approximately 620,000 distinct CDR3 sequences in the sample, more than 15% were seen once. This CDR3 is 16 amino acids long. CDR1 MGHRA and CDR2 YSYEKL come from the germline V gene. Trimming at V came to 3 bases and at J to 5 bases, leaving 7 bases not matched to a gene.

The TCR was taken from a middle-aged woman with Graves' ophthalmopathy. V and J are TRBV4-1 and TRBJ2-5; the match to TRBD2 covers 12 bases. Sequenced: blood. The CDR3 spells CASSQIGLAGGETQYF. CDR3 bases: TGCGCCAGCAGCCAGATTGGCCTAGCGGGGGGGGAGACCCAGTACTTC.